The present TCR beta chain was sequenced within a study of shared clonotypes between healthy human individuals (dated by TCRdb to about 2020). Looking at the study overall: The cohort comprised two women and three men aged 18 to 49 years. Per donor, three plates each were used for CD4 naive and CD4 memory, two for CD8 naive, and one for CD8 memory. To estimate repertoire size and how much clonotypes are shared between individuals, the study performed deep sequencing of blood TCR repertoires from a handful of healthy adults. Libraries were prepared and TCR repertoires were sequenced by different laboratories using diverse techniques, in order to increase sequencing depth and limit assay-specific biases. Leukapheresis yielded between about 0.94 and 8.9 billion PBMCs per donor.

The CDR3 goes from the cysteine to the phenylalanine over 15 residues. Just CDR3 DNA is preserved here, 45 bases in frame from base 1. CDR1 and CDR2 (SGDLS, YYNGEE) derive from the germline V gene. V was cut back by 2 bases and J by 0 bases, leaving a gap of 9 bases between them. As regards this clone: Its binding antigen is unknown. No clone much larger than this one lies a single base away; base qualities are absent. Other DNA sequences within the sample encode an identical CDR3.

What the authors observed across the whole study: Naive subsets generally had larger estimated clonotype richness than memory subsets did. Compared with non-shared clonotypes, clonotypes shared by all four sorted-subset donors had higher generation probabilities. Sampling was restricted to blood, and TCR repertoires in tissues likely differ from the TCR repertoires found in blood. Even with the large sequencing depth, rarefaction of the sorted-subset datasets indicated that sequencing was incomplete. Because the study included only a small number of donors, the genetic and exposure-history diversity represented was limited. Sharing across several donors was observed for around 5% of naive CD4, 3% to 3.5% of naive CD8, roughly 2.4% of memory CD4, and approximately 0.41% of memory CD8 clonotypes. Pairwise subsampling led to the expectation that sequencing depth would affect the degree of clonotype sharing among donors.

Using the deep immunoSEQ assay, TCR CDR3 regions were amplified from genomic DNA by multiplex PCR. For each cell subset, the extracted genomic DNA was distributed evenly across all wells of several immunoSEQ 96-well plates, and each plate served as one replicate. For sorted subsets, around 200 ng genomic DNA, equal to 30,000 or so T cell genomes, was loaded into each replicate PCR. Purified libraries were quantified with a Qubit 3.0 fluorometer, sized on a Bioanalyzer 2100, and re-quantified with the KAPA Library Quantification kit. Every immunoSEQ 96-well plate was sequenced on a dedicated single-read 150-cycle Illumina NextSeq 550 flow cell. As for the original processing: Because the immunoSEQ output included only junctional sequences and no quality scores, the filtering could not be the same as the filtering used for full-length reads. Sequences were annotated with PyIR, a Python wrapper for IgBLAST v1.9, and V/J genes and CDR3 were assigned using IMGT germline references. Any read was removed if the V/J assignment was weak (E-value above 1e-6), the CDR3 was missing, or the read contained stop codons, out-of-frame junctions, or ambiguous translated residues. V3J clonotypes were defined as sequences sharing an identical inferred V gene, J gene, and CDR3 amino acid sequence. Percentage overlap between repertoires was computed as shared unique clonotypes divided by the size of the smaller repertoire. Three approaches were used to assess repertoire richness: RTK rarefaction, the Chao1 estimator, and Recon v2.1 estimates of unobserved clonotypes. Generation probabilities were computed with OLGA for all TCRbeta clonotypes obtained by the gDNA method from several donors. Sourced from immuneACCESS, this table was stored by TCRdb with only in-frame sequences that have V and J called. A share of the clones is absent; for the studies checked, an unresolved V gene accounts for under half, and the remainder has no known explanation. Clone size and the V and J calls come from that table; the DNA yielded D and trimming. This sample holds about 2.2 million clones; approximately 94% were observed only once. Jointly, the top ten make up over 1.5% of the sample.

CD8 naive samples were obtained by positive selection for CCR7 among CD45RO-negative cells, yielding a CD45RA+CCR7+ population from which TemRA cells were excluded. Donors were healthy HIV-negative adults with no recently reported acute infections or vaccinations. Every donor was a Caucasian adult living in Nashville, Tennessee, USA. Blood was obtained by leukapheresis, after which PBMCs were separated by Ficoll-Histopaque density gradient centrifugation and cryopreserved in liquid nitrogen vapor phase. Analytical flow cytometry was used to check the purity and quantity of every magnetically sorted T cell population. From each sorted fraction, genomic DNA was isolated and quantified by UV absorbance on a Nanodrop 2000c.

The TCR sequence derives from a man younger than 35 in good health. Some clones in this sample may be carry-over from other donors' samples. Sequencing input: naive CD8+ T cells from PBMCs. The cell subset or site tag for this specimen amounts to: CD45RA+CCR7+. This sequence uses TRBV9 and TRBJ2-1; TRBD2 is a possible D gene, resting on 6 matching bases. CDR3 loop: CASSVSGSSYNEQFF. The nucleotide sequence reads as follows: TGTGCCAGCAGCGTTAGCGGTAGCTCCTACAATGAGCAGTTCTTC.